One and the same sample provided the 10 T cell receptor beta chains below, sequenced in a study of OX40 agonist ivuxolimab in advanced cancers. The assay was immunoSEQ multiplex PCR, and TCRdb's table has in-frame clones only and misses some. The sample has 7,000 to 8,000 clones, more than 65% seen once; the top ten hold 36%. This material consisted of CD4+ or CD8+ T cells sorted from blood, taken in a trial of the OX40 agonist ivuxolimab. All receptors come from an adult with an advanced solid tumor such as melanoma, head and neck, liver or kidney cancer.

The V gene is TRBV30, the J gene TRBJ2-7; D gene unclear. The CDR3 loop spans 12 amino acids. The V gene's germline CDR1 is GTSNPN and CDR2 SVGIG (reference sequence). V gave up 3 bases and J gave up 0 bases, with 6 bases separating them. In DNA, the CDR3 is TGTGCCTGGAGCTACAGCTCCTACGAGCAGTACTTC. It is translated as CAWSYSSYEQYF.

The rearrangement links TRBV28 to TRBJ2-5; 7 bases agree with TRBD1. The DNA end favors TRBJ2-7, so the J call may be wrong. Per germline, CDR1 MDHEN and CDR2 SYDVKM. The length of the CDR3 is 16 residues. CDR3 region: CASSYASGQPTYEQYF. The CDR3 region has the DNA TGTGCCAGCAGTTATGCGTCGGGACAGCCGACCTACGAGCAGTACTTC.

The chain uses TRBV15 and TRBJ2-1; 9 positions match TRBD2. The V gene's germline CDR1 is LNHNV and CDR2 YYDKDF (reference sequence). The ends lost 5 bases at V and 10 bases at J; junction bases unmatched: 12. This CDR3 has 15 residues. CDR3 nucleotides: TGTGCCACCAGCGCCAGTCGCGGGAGGGCCGGGGAGCAGTTCTTC. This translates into CATSASRGRAGEQFF. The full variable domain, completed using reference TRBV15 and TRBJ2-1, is DAMVIQNPRYQVTQFGKPVTLSCSQTLNHNVMYWYQQKSSQAPKLLFHYYDKDFNNEADTPDNFQSRRPNTSFCFLDIRSPGLGDTAMYLCATSASRGRAGEQFFGPGTRLTVL.

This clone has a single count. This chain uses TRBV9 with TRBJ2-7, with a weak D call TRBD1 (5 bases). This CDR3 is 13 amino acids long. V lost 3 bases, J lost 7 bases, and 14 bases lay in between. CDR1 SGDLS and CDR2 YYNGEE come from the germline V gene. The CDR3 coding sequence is TGTGCCAGCAGCGCCTCCGGCCAGGGTGAGCAGTACTTC. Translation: CASSASGQGEQYF.

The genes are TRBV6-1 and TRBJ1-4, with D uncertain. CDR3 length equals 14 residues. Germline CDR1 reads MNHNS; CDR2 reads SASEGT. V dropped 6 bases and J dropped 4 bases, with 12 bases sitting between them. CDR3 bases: TGTGCCAGCAGGAAGGACGGAATTAATGAAAAACTGTTTTTT. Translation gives CASRKDGINEKLFF.

Here the CDR3 DNA reads TGTGCCAGCAGCTTAGCCTCGGCGGGGTACAATGAGCAGTTCTTC. Translating gives CASSLASAGYNEQFF. The genes are TRBV5-5 and TRBJ2-1, with D maybe TRBD2 (6 bases). Germline V gene sequence: CDR1 SGHKS, CDR2 YYEKEE (reference sequence). The CDR3 has 15 amino acids. The V and J ends lost 2 bases and 4 bases respectively, with 13 bases between them.

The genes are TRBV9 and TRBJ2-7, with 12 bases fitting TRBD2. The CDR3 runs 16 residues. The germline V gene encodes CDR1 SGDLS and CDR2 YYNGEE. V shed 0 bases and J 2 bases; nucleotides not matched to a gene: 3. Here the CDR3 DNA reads TGTGCCAGCAGCGTAGACGGGACTAGCGGGCCCTACGAGCAGTACTTC. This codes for CASSVDGTSGPYEQYF.

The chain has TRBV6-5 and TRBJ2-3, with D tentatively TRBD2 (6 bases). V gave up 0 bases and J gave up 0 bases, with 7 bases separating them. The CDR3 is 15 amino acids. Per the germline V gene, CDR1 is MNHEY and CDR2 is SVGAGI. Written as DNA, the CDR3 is TGTGCCAGCAGTTACTCAAGCGGGAGCACAGATACGCAGTATTTT. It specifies CASSYSSGSTDTQYF.

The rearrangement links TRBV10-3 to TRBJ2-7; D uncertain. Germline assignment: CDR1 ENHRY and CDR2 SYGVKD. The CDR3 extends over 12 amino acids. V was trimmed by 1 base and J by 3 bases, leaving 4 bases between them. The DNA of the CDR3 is TGTGCCATCAGTGAGTGGGACTACGAGCAGTACTTC. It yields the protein CAISEWDYEQYF.

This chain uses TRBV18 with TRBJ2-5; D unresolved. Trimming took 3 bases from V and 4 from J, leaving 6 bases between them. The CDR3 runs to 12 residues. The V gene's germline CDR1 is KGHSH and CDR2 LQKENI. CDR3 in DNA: TGTGCCAGCTCACCGTTTGGAGAGACCCAGTACTTC. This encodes CASSPFGETQYF.